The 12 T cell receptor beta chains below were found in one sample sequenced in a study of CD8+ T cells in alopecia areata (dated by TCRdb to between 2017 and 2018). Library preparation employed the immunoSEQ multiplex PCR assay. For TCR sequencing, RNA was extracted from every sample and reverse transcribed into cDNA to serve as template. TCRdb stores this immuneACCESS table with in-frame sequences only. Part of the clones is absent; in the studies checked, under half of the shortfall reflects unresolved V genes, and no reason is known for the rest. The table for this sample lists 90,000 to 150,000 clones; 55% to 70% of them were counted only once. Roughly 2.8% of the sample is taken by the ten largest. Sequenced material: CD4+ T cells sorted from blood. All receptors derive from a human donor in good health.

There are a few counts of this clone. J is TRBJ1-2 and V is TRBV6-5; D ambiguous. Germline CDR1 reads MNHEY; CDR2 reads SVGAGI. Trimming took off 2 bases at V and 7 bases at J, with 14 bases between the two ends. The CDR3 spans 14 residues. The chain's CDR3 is CASSYRSIGFGYTF. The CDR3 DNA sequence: TGTGCCAGCAGTTACAGATCTATCGGGTTTGGCTACACCTTC.

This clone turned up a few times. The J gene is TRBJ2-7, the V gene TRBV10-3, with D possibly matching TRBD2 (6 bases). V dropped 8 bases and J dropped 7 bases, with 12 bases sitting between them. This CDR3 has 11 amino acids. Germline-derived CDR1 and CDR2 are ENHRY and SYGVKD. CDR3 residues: CAIRASEEQYF. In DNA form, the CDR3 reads TGTGCCATCCGGGCTAGCGAAGAGCAGTACTTC.

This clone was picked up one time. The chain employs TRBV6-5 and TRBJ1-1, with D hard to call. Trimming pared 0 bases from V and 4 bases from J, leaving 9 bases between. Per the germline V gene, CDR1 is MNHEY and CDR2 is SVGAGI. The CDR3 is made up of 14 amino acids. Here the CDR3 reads CASSYSEASTEAFF. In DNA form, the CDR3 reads TGTGCCAGCAGTTACTCGGAGGCTTCCACTGAAGCTTTCTTT.

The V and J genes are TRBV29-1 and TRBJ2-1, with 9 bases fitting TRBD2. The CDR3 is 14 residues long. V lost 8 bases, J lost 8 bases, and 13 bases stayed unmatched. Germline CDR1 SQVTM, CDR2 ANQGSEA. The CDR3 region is CSLRRGGRSDEQFF. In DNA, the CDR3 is TGCAGCTTACGGCGGGGGGGGCGCTCGGATGAGCAGTTCTTC.

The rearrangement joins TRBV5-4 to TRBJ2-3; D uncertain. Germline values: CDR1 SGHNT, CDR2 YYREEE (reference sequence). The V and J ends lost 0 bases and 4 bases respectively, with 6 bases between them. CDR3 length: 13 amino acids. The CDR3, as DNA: TGTGCCAGCAGCTTGGTTGATTCAGATACGCAGTATTTT. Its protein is CASSLVDSDTQYF.

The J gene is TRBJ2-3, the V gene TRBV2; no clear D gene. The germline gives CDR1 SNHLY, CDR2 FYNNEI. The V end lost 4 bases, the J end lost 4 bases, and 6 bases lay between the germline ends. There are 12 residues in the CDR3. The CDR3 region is CASSVRPDTQYF. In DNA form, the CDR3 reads TGTGCCAGCAGTGTCAGACCAGATACGCAGTATTTT.

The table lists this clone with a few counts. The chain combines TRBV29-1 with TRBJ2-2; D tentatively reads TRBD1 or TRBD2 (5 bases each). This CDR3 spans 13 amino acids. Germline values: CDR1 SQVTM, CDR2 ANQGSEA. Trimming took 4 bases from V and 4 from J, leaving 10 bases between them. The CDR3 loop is CSVVRGSTGELFF. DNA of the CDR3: TGCAGCGTTGTGAGGGGTAGCACCGGGGAGCTGTTTTTT.

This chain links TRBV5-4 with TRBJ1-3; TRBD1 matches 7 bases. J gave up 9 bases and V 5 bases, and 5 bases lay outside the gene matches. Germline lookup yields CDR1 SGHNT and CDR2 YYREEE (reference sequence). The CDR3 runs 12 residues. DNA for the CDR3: TGTGCCAGCAGTCCAGGGGGAGGCACCATATATTTT. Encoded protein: CASSPGGGTIYF.

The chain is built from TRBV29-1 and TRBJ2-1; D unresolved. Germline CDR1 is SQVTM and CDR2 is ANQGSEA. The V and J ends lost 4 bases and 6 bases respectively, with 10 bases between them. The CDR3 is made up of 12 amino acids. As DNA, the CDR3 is TGCAGCGTTGTTCCGACCACCAATGAGCAGTTCTTC. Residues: CSVVPTTNEQFF.

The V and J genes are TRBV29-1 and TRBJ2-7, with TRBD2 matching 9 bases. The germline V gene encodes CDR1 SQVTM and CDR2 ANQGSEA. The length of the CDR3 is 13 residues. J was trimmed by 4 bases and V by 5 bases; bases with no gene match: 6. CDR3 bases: TGCAGCGTTCCCGCGGGAGGGTCGTACGAGCAGTACTTC. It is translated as CSVPAGGSYEQYF.

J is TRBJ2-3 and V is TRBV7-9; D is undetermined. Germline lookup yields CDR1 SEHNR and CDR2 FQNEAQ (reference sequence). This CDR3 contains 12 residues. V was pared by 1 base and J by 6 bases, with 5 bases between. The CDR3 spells CASSLDHDTQYF. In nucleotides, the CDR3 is TGTGCCAGCAGCTTAGATCACGATACGCAGTATTTT.

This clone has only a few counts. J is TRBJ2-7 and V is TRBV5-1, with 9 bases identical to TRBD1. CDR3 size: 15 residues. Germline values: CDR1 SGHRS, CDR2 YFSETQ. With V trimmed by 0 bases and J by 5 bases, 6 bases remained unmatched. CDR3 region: CASSLEGQGAHEQYF. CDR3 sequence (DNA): TGCGCCAGCAGCTTGGAGGGACAGGGCGCCCACGAGCAGTACTTC.